This is a list of T cell receptor beta chains from one sample in a study of early T cells in non-severe SARS-CoV-2 infection. TCRdb re-called the 5' RACE reads with MiXCR, one entry per CDR3 protein. The table shows tens of thousands of distinct CDR3 sequences, with 7.5% to 9% occurring only once. The sample in question was whole blood, obtained at baseline. The receptors shown here come from an adult who was a healthcare worker with PCR-confirmed SARS-CoV-2 infection or an uninfected control (not recorded which). The CDR3 runs from the conserved cysteine through the conserved F or W. The D gene is left open where the match is weak.

v_call	j_call	d_call	cdr3_aa
TRBV29-1	TRBJ2-1	NA	CSVGGYLHNEQFF
TRBV5-1	TRBJ2-1	NA	CASSSEGSGYNEQFF
TRBV4-2	TRBJ1-1	NA	CASSQGTGGNTEAFF
TRBV12-2	TRBJ1-5	NA	CASRLEGSGNQPQHF
TRBV11-2	TRBJ2-2	NA	CASSGSAGELFF
TRBV14	TRBJ2-1	TRBD1	CASSRGTGYNEQFF
TRBV11-2	TRBJ2-7	TRBD1	CASSSQPLTGGSEQYF
TRBV3-1	TRBJ2-7	NA	CASSQGLSGGFYEQYF
TRBV5-5	TRBJ1-5	NA	CASSLWSSGSNQPQHF
TRBV11-2	TRBJ2-7	TRBD1	CASSPRQGPHYEQYF
TRBV18	TRBJ2-6	NA	CASSPPGRGANVLTF
TRBV7-7	TRBJ2-5	NA	CASSSSGEETQYF
TRBV11-2	TRBJ2-5	NA	CASSRKGHGPQETQYF
TRBV4-2	TRBJ2-3	TRBD2	CASSQETSGGTDTQYF
TRBV2	TRBJ2-7	NA	CASSGGQRAYEQYF
TRBV27	TRBJ2-4	NA	CASSSVVGKAKNIQYF
TRBV3-1	TRBJ2-1	NA	CASSQAGSSYNEQFF
TRBV7-9	TRBJ2-5	NA	CASSPQEQETQYF
TRBV7-6	TRBJ1-5	NA	CASSLWGPRAPNQPQHF
TRBV5-5	TRBJ2-2	TRBD1	CASSLIGTGGLTGELFF
TRBV4-1	TRBJ2-7	NA	CASSQDRAGGYEQYF
TRBV2	TRBJ2-2	TRBD1	CASSSGQGARGELFF
TRBV6-5	TRBJ1-1	TRBD1	CASSTGGWTEAFF
TRBV20-1	TRBJ2-5	TRBD2	CSAGTSWETQYF
TRBV9	TRBJ2-5	NA	CASSVTGTPYQETQYF
TRBV6-2/TRBV6-3	TRBJ2-1	TRBD1	CASSFLDREPYNEQFF
TRBV29-1	TRBJ2-1	NA	CSVGAYNEQFF
TRBV7-9	TRBJ2-1	TRBD2	CASSSSASSGRATYNEQFF
TRBV6-5	TRBJ2-5	TRBD2	CASSQTSALPTKETQYF
TRBV7-9	TRBJ2-7	NA	CASSLAPSQGMGIEQYF
TRBV6-1	TRBJ1-1	NA	CASSDQRSNTEAFF
TRBV27	TRBJ1-5	TRBD1	CASSPGQGPFQPQHF
TRBV6-5	TRBJ2-1	TRBD1	CASSQGEINEQFF
TRBV11-3	TRBJ2-1	TRBD2	CASSSGRGFLEQFF
TRBV7-9	TRBJ1-6	NA	CASSFVELPNSPLHF
TRBV20-1	TRBJ2-3	TRBD2	CSASGYSRLAGFNTDTQYF
TRBV19	TRBJ1-5	NA	CASSILGGLKAWSNQPQHF